Below are 24 T cell receptor beta chains sequenced from a single sample in a study of blood T cell repertoires in COVID-19. Only in-frame clones appear in the TCRdb table, and some are missing; sequencing was by immunoSEQ multiplex PCR. The sample contains 31,000 or so clones, about 86% of which appear only once. The sequencing input was peripheral blood. The receptor set was obtained from a human donor with active COVID-19. The donor label of this sample is uncertain.

The table lists this clone with a few counts. The chain employs TRBV19 and TRBJ2-7; 9 nucleotides line up with TRBD1. CDR1 is LNHDA and CDR2 is SQIVND in the germline V gene (reference sequence). The trim removed 8 bases at V and 2 bases at J, leaving 4 bases unmatched. The CDR3 spans 13 residues. The CDR3 sequence: CASGQGNPYEQYF. In DNA form, the CDR3 reads TGTGCCAGTGGACAGGGGAATCCCTACGAGCAGTACTTC. Looking up the rest from reference TRBV19 and TRBJ2-7 gives the full variable domain: DGGITQSPKYLFRKEGQNVTLSCEQNLNHDAMYWYRQDPGQGLRLIYYSQIVNDFQKGDIAEGYSVSREKKESFPLTVTSAQKNPTAFYLCASGQGNPYEQYFGPGTRLTVT.

V gene TRBV11-3 combines with J gene TRBJ2-5; 8 nucleotides align to TRBD2. V gave up 5 bases and J gave up 5 bases; unmatched junction bases: 13. The germline CDR1 and CDR2 sequences are SGHNT and YENEEA. The CDR3 extends over 16 amino acids. The CDR3 reads CASSPGLAGSSETQYF. For the CDR3, the DNA is TGTGCCAGCAGCCCAGGGCTAGCGGGTTCGTCGGAGACCCAGTACTTC.

In its sample, this clone was seen a few times. The chain links TRBV5-1 to TRBJ2-3, with D perhaps TRBD2 (6 bases). The CDR3 is 16 residues long. Trimming took off 0 bases at V and 1 base at J, with 12 bases between the two ends. Germline lookup yields CDR1 SGHRS and CDR2 YFSETQ. The CDR3 nucleotides read TGCGCCAGCAGCTTGGCCCGACTAGACGGCACAGATACGCAGTATTTT. Its translation: CASSLARLDGTDTQYF.

The chain is built from TRBV30 and TRBJ1-2; 10 nucleotides match TRBD1. V was pared by 8 bases and J by 4 bases, with 10 bases of the junction left unmatched. CDR1 GTSNPN and CDR2 SVGIG come from the germline V gene (reference sequence). CDR3 size: 14 residues. In DNA form, the CDR3 reads TGTGCCCAAGGCGGGACAGGGGATCGCTATGGCTACACCTTC. It specifies CAQGGTGDRYGYTF. The full variable domain, with the rest looked up from reference TRBV30 and TRBJ1-2, is SQTIHQWPATLVQPVGSPLSLECTVEGTSNPNLYWYRQAAGRGLQLLFYSVGIGQISSEVPQNLSASRPQDRQFILSSKKLLLSDSGFYLCAQGGTGDRYGYTFGSGTRLTVV.

The V call is TRBV2, the J call TRBJ2-5; 14 nucleotides align to TRBD2. The germline CDR1 and CDR2 sequences are SNHLY and FYNNEI. The CDR3 totals 16 residues. V gave up 4 bases and J gave up 4 bases; unmatched junction bases: 5. CDR3 residues: CASSGGGLAGVETQYF. The CDR3 DNA reads as TGTGCCAGCAGTGGGGGGGGACTAGCGGGAGTAGAGACCCAGTACTTC. The whole variable domain, remainder taken from reference TRBV2 and TRBJ2-5, is EPEVTQTPSHQVTQMGQEVILRCVPISNHLYFYWYRQILGQKVEFLVSFYNNEISEKSEIFDDQFSVERPDGSNFTLKIRSTKLEDSAMYFCASSGGGLAGVETQYFGPGTRLLVL.

This chain uses TRBV12-3 or TRBV12-4 with TRBJ2-1, with D possibly matching TRBD1 (6 bases). V was pared by 4 bases and J by 5 bases, with 9 bases between. There are 13 residues in the CDR3. The CDR3 loop is CASSSRTDNEQFF. CDR3 sequence (DNA): TGTGCCAGCAGTTCCCGGACAGACAATGAGCAGTTCTTC.

Worth noting for this clone: Mismatch with germline at one junction end may stem from a read error. The chain recombines TRBV5-1 with TRBJ2-1; TRBD2 matches 12 bases. The CDR3 totals 15 residues. Germline lookup yields CDR1 SGHRS and CDR2 YFSETQ. The CDR3 nucleotides are TGCGCCAGCAGCTTGGCCGGGACTAGCGGGCTCCCACCGCTCTTC. It codes for CASSLAGTSGLPPLF.

J is TRBJ2-7 and V is TRBV11-2; D is unclear. The CDR3 totals 14 residues. Germline-derived CDR1 and CDR2 are SGHAT and FQNNGV. Trimming removed 5 bases at V and 4 bases at J, with 15 bases between. CDR3 in DNA: TGTGCCAGCAGCCAGAACCTTGGTATGTACGAGCAGTACTTC. Protein: CASSQNLGMYEQYF. Drawing the rest from reference TRBV11-2 and TRBJ2-7, the complete variable domain is EAGVAQSPRYKIIEKRQSVAFWCNPISGHATLYWYQQILGQGPKLLIQFQNNGVVDDSQLPKDRFSAERLKGVDSTLKIQPAKLEDSAVYLCASSQNLGMYEQYFGPGTRLTVT.

CDR3 region: CASSLKATSGRFPHEQYF. As DNA, the CDR3 is TGTGCCAGCAGCTTGAAAGCAACTAGCGGGAGATTTCCCCACGAGCAGTACTTC. V gene TRBV7-2 combines with J gene TRBJ2-7, with TRBD2 matching over 11 bases. V lost 3 bases to trimming and J lost 5 bases; unmatched junction nucleotides: 15. CDR1 and CDR2 (germline): SGHTA, FQGNSA. The CDR3 length is 18 residues.

The chain recombines TRBV5-1 with TRBJ2-6; TRBD1 might be the D (5 bases). The germline CDR1 and CDR2 sequences are SGHRS and YFSETQ. The V gene lost 3 bases and the J gene lost 0 bases, with 10 bases spanning the gap. The CDR3 contains 16 residues. CDR3 protein: CASSSGRASGANVLTF. The CDR3 DNA is TGCGCCAGCAGCTCTGGCAGGGCCTCTGGGGCCAACGTCCTGACTTTC.

The chain uses TRBV29-1 and TRBJ2-1; the D is unclear. V lost 3 bases and J 7 bases, leaving 13 bases between the germline ends. CDR3 length equals 13 residues. The germline gives CDR1 SQVTM, CDR2 ANQGSEA. CDR3 nucleotide sequence: TGCAGCGTTGAGTCCACTATCAGTAATGAGCAGTTCTTC. This gives the protein CSVESTISNEQFF.

There are a few counts of this clone. This chain joins TRBV5-4 and TRBJ2-5; 13 positions agree with TRBD2. J lost 5 bases, V lost 6 bases, and 13 bases had no gene match. Germline loops: CDR1 SGHNT, CDR2 YYREEE (reference sequence). This CDR3 has 17 amino acids. Here the CDR3 DNA reads TGTGCCAGCACCAAAAAACTAGCGGGAGGGCAATCGGAGACCCAGTACTTC. Translation: CASTKKLAGGQSETQYF.

The rearrangement uses TRBV6-1 and TRBJ1-6; a possible D gene is TRBD1 (5 bases). The CDR3 contains 15 residues. Looked up from germline, CDR1 is MNHNS and CDR2 is SASEGT. With 0 bases removed from V and 7 bases from J, the gap between germline ends came to 10 bases. The CDR3 bases are TGTGCCAGCAGTGAAGCGCTGGGGCGGAATTCACCCCTCCACTTT. Translating gives CASSEALGRNSPLHF.

The chain combines TRBV9 with TRBJ2-7; 10 bases map to TRBD2. Per the germline V gene, CDR1 is SGDLS and CDR2 is YYNGEE. Unmatched junction bases numbered 11, after V lost 4 bases and J lost 7 bases. The CDR3 has 15 residues. The CDR3 DNA reads as TGTGCCAGCAGCCCAGAGGGACTAGCGTCGGGTGAGCAGTACTTC. As protein: CASSPEGLASGEQYF.

The chain is built from TRBV4-3 and TRBJ2-4; 13 nucleotides align to TRBD2. The CDR3 is made up of 17 amino acids. J gave up 2 bases and V 1 base, and 2 bases lay outside the gene matches. From germline, CDR1 is LGHNA and CDR2 YSLEER. CDR3: CASSQVLAGGSKNIQYF. CDR3 coding DNA: TGCGCCAGCAGCCAAGTACTAGCGGGAGGGTCCAAAAACATTCAGTACTTC.

The CDR3 spells CASSIAGDRGNEQFF. DNA of the CDR3: TGTGCCAGTAGTATAGCCGGCGACAGGGGCAATGAGCAGTTCTTC. The chain carries TRBV19 and TRBJ2-1, with TRBD1 identical over 8 bases. The CDR3 has 15 residues. After removal of 1 base from V and 6 bases from J, the junction contained 5 bases not matched to a gene. Germline CDR1 is LNHDA and CDR2 is SQIVND (reference sequence).

The table lists this clone with a count of one. The V call is TRBV4-3, the J call TRBJ2-3, with D tentatively TRBD2 (5 bases). Trimming pared 1 base from V and 2 bases from J, leaving 13 bases between. The CDR3 is 16 amino acids. Germline V gene data show CDR1 as LGHNA and CDR2 as YSLEER. For the CDR3, the DNA is TGCGCCAGCAGCCAAGGAGTGAGGGATCCCACAGATACGCAGTATTTT. This codes for CASSQGVRDPTDTQYF.

V usage is TRBV24-1 and J usage is TRBJ2-2; tentatively, D is TRBD1 (5 bases). The ends were cut back, 3 bases at V and 6 bases at J, with 7 bases in the middle. This CDR3 contains 13 residues. Germline V gene sequence: CDR1 KGHDR, CDR2 SFDVKD. The CDR3 nucleotides are TGTGCCACCAGTGATCCAGGGCCCGGGGAGCTGTTTTTT. Encoded protein: CATSDPGPGELFF.

The V and J genes are TRBV19 and TRBJ1-1; TRBD1 is a possible D gene (6 bases). Germline CDR1 reads LNHDA; CDR2 reads SQIVND (reference sequence). The CDR3 is 16 amino acids. Trimming shortened V by 4 bases and J by 4 bases, and 19 bases separated the two germline ends. The CDR3 region is CASSTTRGAGGTEAFF. DNA of the CDR3: TGTGCCAGTAGTACGACGCGGGGGGCCGGGGGCACTGAAGCTTTCTTT. Filled out from reference TRBV19 and TRBJ1-1, the complete variable domain reads DGGITQSPKYLFRKEGQNVTLSCEQNLNHDAMYWYRQDPGQGLRLIYYSQIVNDFQKGDIAEGYSVSREKKESFPLTVTSAQKNPTAFYLCASSTTRGAGGTEAFFGQGTRLTVV.

This clone turned up a few times. V gene TRBV5-6 combines with J gene TRBJ2-5, with a tentative D call TRBD2 (6 bases). Germline V gives CDR1 SGHDT, CDR2 YYEEEE. Trimming shortened V by 0 bases and J by 5 bases, and 8 bases separated the two germline ends. CDR3 length: 13 residues. This CDR3 reads CASSLASGETQYF. The CDR3 region has the DNA TGTGCCAGCAGCTTGGCGAGCGGGGAGACCCAGTACTTC.

The genes are TRBV6-5 and TRBJ2-7, with D possibly matching TRBD1 (5 bases). V was clipped by 6 bases and J by 0 bases, with 9 bases between them. The CDR3 runs 13 residues. Germline V gives CDR1 MNHEY, CDR2 SVGAGI. CDR3 coding DNA: TGTGCCAGCAGAACAGGAAACTCCTACGAGCAGTACTTC. The encoded protein is CASRTGNSYEQYF.

The chain is built from TRBV7-6 and TRBJ1-1; D call uncertain. V lost 2 bases and J 0 bases, leaving 19 bases between the germline ends. Germline CDR1 is SGHVS and CDR2 is FNYEAQ. The CDR3 extends over 18 amino acids. The CDR3: CASSLIHGRGEMNTEAFF. CDR3 nucleotide sequence: TGTGCCAGCAGCTTAATTCACGGCCGCGGGGAGATGAACACTGAAGCTTTCTTT.

The chain uses TRBV6-4 and TRBJ1-2, with D perhaps matching TRBD1 (5 bases). This CDR3 spans 14 amino acids. V dropped 6 bases and J dropped 3 bases, with 14 bases sitting between them. CDR1 and CDR2 from the germline V gene are MRHNA and SNTAGT. For the CDR3, the DNA is TGTGCCAGCAGACGACAAACGGGGGACTATGGCTACACCTTC. This gives the protein CASRRQTGDYGYTF.

V and J are TRBV9 and TRBJ2-5; possible D gene TRBD1, 6 bases. CDR1 and CDR2 (germline): SGDLS, YYNGEE. Trimming took off 3 bases at V and 5 bases at J, with 17 bases between the two ends. The CDR3 sequence is 15 residues long. As DNA, the CDR3 is TGTGCCAGCAGCGAGGGGGTGGATAGCCGGGAGACCCAGTACTTC. It specifies CASSEGVDSRETQYF.